The present TCR beta chain was sequenced within a study of T cell changes during pregnancy in multiple sclerosis. Germline lookup yields CDR1 SGHAT and CDR2 FQNNGV. The CDR3 extends over 17 amino acids. The ends lost 2 bases at V and 2 bases at J; junction bases unmatched: 12. Generated by immunoSEQ multiplex PCR, the TCRdb table keeps only in-frame clones and is missing some. This sample has some 70,000 clones, with 75% to 95% found just once. This receptor was obtained from a female donor with multiple sclerosis, enrolled in a pregnancy study. The source material was peripheral blood, sampled in the third trimester of pregnancy. This chain links TRBV11-2 with TRBJ2-7, with 7 bases that match TRBD2. CDR3 sequence (DNA): TGTGCCAGCAGCTTAACGGGGGGAGGACTAAACACCTACGAGCAGTACTTC. It is translated as CASSLTGGGLNTYEQYF.